This T cell receptor beta chain was sequenced during a study of PD-L1 blockade in urothelial cancer. CDR3 length: 16 amino acids. From germline, CDR1 is LGHNA and CDR2 YNFKEQ. The germline V and J ends were trimmed by 0 bases and 4 bases, with 15 bases remaining between them. Profiling relied on immunoSEQ multiplex PCR, and the TCRdb table lists in-frame clones only, not all of them. The sample holds 40,000 to 55,000 clones, 88% seen once. Time point here: peripheral blood 6 weeks after treatment start. This TCR was recovered from a man aged 55 to 70 with urothelial cancer. The sequencing here drew on PBMCs, taken around atezolizumab (anti-PD-L1) treatment. This sequence joins TRBV4-2 and TRBJ2-5; a possible D gene is TRBD2 (5 bases). The CDR3 bases are TGTGCCAGCAGCCAAGATGGAGGACTGAGTCTAGAGACCCAGTACTTC. Translation gives CASSQDGGLSLETQYF.